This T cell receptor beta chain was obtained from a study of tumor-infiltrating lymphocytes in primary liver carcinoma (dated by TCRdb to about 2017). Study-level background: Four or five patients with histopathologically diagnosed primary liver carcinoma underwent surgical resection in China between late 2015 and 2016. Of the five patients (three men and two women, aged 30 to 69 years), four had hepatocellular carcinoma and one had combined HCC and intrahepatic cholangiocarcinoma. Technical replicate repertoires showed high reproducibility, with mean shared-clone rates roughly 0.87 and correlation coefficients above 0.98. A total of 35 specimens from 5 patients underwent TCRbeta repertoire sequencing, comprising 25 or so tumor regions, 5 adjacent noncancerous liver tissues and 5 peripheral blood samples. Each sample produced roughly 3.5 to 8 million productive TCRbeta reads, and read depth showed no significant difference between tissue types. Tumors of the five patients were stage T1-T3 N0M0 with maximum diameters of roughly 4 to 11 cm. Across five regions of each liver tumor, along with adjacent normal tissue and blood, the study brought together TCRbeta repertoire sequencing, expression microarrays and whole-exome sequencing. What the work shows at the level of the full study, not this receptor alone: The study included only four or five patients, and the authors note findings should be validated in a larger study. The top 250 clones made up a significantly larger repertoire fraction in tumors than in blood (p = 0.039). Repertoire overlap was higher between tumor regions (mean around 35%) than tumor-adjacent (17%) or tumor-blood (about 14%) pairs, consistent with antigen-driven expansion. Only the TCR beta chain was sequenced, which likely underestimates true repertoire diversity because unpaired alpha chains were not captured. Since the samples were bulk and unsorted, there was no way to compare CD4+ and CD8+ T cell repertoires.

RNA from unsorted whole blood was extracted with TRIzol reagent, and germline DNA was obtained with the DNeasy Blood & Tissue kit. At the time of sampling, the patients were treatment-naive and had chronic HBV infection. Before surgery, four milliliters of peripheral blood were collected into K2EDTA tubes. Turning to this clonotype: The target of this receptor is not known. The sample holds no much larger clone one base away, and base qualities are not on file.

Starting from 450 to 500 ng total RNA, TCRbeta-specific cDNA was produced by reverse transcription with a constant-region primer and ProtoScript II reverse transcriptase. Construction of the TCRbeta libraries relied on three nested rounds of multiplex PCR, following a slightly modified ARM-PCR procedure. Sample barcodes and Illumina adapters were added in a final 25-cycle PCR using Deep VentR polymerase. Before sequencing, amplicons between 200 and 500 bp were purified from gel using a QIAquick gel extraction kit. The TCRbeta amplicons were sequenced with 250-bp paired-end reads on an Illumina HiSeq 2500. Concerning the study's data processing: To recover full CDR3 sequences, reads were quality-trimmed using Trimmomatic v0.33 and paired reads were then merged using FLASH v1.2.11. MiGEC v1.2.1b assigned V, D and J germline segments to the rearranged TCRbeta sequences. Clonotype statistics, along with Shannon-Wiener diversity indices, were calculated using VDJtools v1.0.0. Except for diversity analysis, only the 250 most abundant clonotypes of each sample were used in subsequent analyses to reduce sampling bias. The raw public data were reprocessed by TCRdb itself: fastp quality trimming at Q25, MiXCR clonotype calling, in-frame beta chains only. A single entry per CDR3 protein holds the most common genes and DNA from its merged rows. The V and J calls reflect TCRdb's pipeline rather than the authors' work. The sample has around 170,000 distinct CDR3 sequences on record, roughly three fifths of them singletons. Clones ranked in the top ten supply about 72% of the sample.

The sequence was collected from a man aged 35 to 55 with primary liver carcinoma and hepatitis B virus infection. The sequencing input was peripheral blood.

DNA sequence: TGTGCCTGGAGTGTACAGGGGGCTGGAGGGCAGCCCCAGCATTTT. Translated, this is CAWSVQGAGGQPQHF. This receptor chain uses TRBV30 and TRBJ1-5; 9 bases in the middle match TRBD1. The CDR3 numbers 15 residues from cysteine through phenylalanine. The DNA shown is the 45-base CDR3, in frame from base 1. V ends up 0 bases short and J 7 bases short, with an unmatched junction base count of 7. Looking up the germline V gene (reference sequence) yields CDR1 GTSNPN and CDR2 SVGIG. The variable domain in full, with residues beyond the CDR3 obtained from the reference TRBV30 and TRBJ1-5 genes, is SQTIHQWPATLVQPVGSPLSLECTVEGTSNPNLYWYRQAAGRGLQLLFYSVGIGQISSEVPQNLSASRPQDRQFILSSKKLLLSDSGFYLCAWSVQGAGGQPQHFGDGTRLSIL.